The 8 T cell receptor beta chains reported below all come from one sample, sequenced in a study of blood T cell repertoires in COVID-19. The method was immunoSEQ multiplex PCR; TCRdb's version includes in-frame clones alone and lacks a portion of them. The sample lists around 700,000 clones, 85% to 90% occurring once. Specimen: peripheral blood. The source is a woman aged 18-29 years with acute or convalescent COVID-19.

The chain links TRBV9 to TRBJ1-4, with D tentatively TRBD1 (6 bases). Trimming left V 4 bases short and J 3 bases short, with 19 bases between. Germline V gene lookup returns CDR1 SGDLS and CDR2 YYNGEE. The CDR3 has 17 residues. CDR3 loop: CASSPRPRGRANEKLFF. CDR3 in DNA: TGTGCCAGCAGCCCACGTCCAAGGGGGAGGGCTAATGAAAAACTGTTTTTT.

The rearrangement uses TRBV5-1 and TRBJ1-2; no firm D call. CDR1 is SGHRS and CDR2 is YFSETQ in the germline V gene. Trimming pared 0 bases from V and 8 bases from J, leaving 8 bases between. This CDR3 spans 12 amino acids. The CDR3 bases are TGCGCCAGCAGCTTGGGTACCGGGGGCTACACCTTC. Amino acid sequence: CASSLGTGGYTF.

The V and J genes are TRBV3-1 (or the pseudogene TRBV3-2) and TRBJ1-1, with 7 bases fitting TRBD1. The length of the CDR3 is 15 residues. Trimming took 5 bases from V and 1 from J; bases not matched to a gene: 7. CDR1 is LGHDT and CDR2 is YNNKEL in the germline V gene (reference sequence). CDR3 protein: CASSGDRAKNTEAFF. The CDR3 bases are TGTGCCAGCAGCGGAGACAGGGCCAAGAACACTGAAGCTTTCTTT.

V and J are TRBV2 and TRBJ2-1, with 7 bases that match TRBD2. CDR1 and CDR2 from the germline V gene are SNHLY and FYNNEI. This CDR3 contains 14 residues. The junction had 5 bases not matched to a gene; V was cut back by 2 bases and J by 7 bases. The CDR3 region has the DNA TGTGCCAGCAGTGAATTGGGGGGGTGGAATGAGCAGTTCTTC. This sequence encodes CASSELGGWNEQFF. Full variable domain (rest looked up from reference TRBV2 and TRBJ2-1): EPEVTQTPSHQVTQMGQEVILRCVPISNHLYFYWYRQILGQKVEFLVSFYNNEISEKSEIFDDQFSVERPDGSNFTLKIRSTKLEDSAMYFCASSELGGWNEQFFGPGTRLTVL.

J is TRBJ2-5 and V is TRBV6-2 or TRBV6-3; tentatively, D is TRBD2 (5 bases). The V gene lost 6 bases and the J gene lost 11 bases, with 16 bases spanning the gap. Germline V CDR1 and CDR2: MNHEY, SVGEGT. The CDR3 loop spans 12 amino acids. The CDR3 nucleotides read TGTGCCAGCAGCGTAGGGAGCCCGCTGCAGTACTTC. It encodes CASSVGSPLQYF.

The V and J genes are TRBV25-1 and TRBJ1-5; the D is unclear. The CDR3 runs 14 residues. CDR1 and CDR2 (germline): MGHDK, SYGVNS. Deletions cut 6 bases from V and 6 bases from J, with 15 bases between. The CDR3 DNA sequence: TGTGCCAGCAGCCCAGGAGGGATCGGTCAGCCCCAGCATTTT. Its protein is CASSPGGIGQPQHF.

The V gene is TRBV5-5, the J gene TRBJ1-1; D remains ambiguous. Between the trimmed V and J ends, which lost 3 bases and 6 bases, there was a span of 18 bases. This CDR3 contains 15 residues. The germline gives CDR1 SGHKS, CDR2 YYEKEE (reference sequence). DNA for the CDR3: TGTGCCAGCAGCTCTCAAGACCACGGAGCTGCTGAAGCTTTCTTT. As protein: CASSSQDHGAAEAFF.

The V call is TRBV7-3, the J call TRBJ2-2; weak D call: TRBD2 (6 bases). The CDR3 sequence is 15 residues long. Trimming shortened V by 5 bases and J by 2 bases, and 12 bases separated the two germline ends. Germline V gene data show CDR1 as SGHTA and CDR2 as FQGTGA. This chain's CDR3 is CASSTRDFNTGELFF. In nucleotides, the CDR3 is TGTGCCAGCAGCACCAGGGACTTCAACACCGGGGAGCTGTTTTTT.